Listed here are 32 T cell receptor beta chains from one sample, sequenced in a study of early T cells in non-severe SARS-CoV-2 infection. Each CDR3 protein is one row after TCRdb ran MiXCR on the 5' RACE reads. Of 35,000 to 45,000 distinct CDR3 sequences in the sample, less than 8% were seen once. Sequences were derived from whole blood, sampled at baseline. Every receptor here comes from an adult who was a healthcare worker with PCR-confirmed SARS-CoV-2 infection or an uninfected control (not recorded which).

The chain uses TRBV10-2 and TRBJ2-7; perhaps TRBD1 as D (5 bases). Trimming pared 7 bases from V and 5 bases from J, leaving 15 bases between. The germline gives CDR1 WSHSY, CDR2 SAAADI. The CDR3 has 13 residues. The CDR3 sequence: CASKLSGSNEQYF. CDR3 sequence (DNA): TGCGCCAGCAAACTTTCAGGGTCGAACGAGCAGTACTTC.

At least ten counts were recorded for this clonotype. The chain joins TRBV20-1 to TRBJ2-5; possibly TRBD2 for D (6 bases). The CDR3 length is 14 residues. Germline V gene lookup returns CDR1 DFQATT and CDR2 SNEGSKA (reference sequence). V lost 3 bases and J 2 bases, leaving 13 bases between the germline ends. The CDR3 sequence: CSASKPGLQETQYF. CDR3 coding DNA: TGCAGTGCTAGCAAACCGGGACTGCAAGAGACCCAGTACTTC.

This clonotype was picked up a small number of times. The DNA of the CDR3 is TGTGCCAGCAGTGCTCGGACAGGGAACACCGGGGAGCTGTTTTTT. It codes for CASSARTGNTGELFF. This sequence joins TRBV6-1 and TRBJ2-2; TRBD1 matches at 7 bases. The CDR3 length is 15 residues. The trim removed 4 bases at V and 1 base at J, leaving 3 bases unmatched. In germline, CDR1 is MNHNS, CDR2 SASEGT.

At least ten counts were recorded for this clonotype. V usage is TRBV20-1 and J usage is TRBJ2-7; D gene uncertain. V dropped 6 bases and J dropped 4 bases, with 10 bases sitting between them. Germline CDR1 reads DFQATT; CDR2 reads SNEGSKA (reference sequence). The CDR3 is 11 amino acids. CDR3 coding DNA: TGCAGTGCAGAGAGATCTTACGAGCAGTACTTC. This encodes CSAERSYEQYF.

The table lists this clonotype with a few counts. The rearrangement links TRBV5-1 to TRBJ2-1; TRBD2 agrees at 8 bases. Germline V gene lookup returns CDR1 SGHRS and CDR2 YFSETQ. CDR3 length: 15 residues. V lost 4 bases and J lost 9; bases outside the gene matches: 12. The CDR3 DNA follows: TGCGCCAGCAGCACGGGACTAGTCCACAGGAGTGAGCAGTTCTTC. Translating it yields CASSTGLVHRSEQFF.

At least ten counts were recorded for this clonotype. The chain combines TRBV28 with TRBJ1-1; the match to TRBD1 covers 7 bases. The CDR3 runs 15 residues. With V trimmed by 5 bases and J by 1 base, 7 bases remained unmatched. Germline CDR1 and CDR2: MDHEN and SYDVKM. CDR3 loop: CASSAWRGPNTEAFF. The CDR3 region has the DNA TGTGCCAGCAGTGCCTGGAGGGGGCCGAACACTGAAGCTTTCTTT. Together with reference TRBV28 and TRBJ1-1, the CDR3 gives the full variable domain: DVKVTQSSRYLVKRTGEKVFLECVQDMDHENMFWYRQDPGLGLRLIYFSYDVKMKEKGDIPEGYSVSREKKERFSLILESASTNQTSMYLCASSAWRGPNTEAFFGQGTRLTVV.

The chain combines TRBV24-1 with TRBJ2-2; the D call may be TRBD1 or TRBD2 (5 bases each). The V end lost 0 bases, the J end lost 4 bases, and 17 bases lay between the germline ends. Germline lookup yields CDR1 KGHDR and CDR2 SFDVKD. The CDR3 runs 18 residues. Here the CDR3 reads CATSDLQGATIGTGELFF. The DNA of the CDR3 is TGTGCCACCAGTGATTTGCAGGGAGCAACGATAGGCACCGGGGAGCTGTTTTTT.

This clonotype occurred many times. CDR3 in DNA: TGCGCCAGCAGCGTTACCGGGACTAGCGGGTACAATGAGCAGTTCTTC. Amino acids: CASSVTGTSGYNEQFF. This chain uses TRBV5-1 with TRBJ2-1, with 12 bases aligning to TRBD2. The junction had 6 bases not matched to a gene; V was cut back by 4 bases and J by 4 bases. The germline V gene encodes CDR1 SGHRS and CDR2 YFSETQ. This CDR3 region has 16 residues.

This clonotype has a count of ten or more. CDR3 bases: TGTGCCACCAGTCAGGGAGCTGAAGCTTTCTTT. Amino acids: CATSQGAEAFF. V usage is TRBV24-1 and J usage is TRBJ1-1, with D possibly TRBD1 on 5 matching bases. The germline V gene has CDR1 KGHDR and CDR2 SFDVKD. The CDR3 contains 11 residues. Trimming took 6 bases from V and 6 from J, leaving 7 bases between them.

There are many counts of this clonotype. CDR3 residues: CATSDPPTGNEQFF. The CDR3, as DNA: TGTGCCACCAGTGACCCTCCAACAGGGAATGAGCAGTTCTTC. The V gene is TRBV24-1, the J gene TRBJ2-1; TRBD1 might be the D (6 bases). The CDR3 has 14 amino acids. Trimming left V 4 bases short and J 7 bases short, with 13 bases between. Per the germline V gene, CDR1 is KGHDR and CDR2 is SFDVKD.

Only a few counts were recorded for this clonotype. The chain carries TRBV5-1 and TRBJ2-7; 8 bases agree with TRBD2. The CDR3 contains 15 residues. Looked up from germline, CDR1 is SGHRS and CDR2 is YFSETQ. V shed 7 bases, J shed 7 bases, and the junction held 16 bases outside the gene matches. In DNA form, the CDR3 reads TGCGCCAGCTCCAGGGTAGGAGCGGGAGAGGGTGAGCAGTACTTC. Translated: CASSRVGAGEGEQYF.

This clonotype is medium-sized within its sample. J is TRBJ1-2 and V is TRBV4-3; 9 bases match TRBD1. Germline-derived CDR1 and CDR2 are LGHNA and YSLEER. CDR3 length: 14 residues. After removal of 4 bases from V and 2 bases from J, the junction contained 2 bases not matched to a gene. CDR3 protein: CASSPGTGNYGYTF. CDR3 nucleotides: TGCGCCAGCAGCCCCGGGACAGGGAACTATGGCTACACCTTC.

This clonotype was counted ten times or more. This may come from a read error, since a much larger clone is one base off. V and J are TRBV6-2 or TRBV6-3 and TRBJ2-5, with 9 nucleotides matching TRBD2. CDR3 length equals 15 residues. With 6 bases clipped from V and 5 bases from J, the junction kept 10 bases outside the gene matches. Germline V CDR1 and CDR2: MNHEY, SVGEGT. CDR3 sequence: CASSSSAGGSETQYF. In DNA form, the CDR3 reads TGTGCCAGCAGCTCCAGCGCGGGAGGGAGTGAGACCCAGTACTTC.

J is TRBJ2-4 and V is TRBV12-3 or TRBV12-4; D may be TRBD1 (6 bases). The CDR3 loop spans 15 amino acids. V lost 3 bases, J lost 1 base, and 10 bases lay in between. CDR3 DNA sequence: TGTGCCAGCAGTTTTCAGGGGAGTGCCAAAAACATTCAGTACTTC. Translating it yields CASSFQGSAKNIQYF.

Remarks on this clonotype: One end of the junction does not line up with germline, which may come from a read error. CDR3 loop: CVSSPISSTGGSTGELFF. The CDR3, as DNA: TGTGTCAGCTCACCGATCTCTAGTACAGGGGGCAGCACCGGGGAGCTGTTTTTT. This chain links TRBV18 with TRBJ2-2, with 9 positions matching TRBD1. There are 18 residues in the CDR3. Germline V gene data show CDR1 as KGHSH and CDR2 as LQKENI.

CDR3 loop: CASSLGLAPEQFF. CDR3 sequence (DNA): TGTGCCAGCAGCTTGGGACTAGCCCCTGAGCAGTTCTTC. This chain links TRBV5-4 with TRBJ2-1; TRBD2 aligns across 7 bases. CDR1 is SGHNT, CDR2 YYREEE, per germline (reference sequence). The CDR3 runs to 13 residues. V was pared by 0 bases and J by 9 bases, with 3 bases of the junction left unmatched.

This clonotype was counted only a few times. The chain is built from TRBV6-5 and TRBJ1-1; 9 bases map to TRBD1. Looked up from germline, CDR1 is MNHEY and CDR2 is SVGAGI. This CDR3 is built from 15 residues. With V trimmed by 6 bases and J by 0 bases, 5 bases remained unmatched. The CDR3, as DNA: TGTGCCAGCAGGGGGGGGACAGGGTTGAACACTGAAGCTTTCTTT. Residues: CASRGGTGLNTEAFF.

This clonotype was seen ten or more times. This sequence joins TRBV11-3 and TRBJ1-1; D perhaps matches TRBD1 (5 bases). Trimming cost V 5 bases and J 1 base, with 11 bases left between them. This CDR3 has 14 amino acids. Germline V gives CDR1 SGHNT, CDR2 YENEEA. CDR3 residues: CASSAGPTNTEAFF. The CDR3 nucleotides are TGTGCCAGCAGCGCGGGACCGACGAACACTGAAGCTTTCTTT.

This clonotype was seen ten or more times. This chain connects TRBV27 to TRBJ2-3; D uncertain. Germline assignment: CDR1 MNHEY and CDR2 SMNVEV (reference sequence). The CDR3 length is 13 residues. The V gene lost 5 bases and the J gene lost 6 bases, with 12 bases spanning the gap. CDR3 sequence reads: CASSPKGPDTQYF. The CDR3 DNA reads TGTGCCAGCAGTCCAAAGGGTCCCGATACGCAGTATTTT.

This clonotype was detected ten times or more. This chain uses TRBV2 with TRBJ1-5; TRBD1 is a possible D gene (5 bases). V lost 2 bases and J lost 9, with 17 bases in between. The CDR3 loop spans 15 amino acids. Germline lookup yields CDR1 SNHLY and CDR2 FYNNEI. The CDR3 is CASSEQTAKGTPQHF. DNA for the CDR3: TGTGCCAGCAGTGAACAGACAGCCAAGGGGACGCCCCAGCATTTT. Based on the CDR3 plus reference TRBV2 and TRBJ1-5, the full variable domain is EPEVTQTPSHQVTQMGQEVILRCVPISNHLYFYWYRQILGQKVEFLVSFYNNEISEKSEIFDDQFSVERPDGSNFTLKIRSTKLEDSAMYFCASSEQTAKGTPQHFGDGTRLSIL.

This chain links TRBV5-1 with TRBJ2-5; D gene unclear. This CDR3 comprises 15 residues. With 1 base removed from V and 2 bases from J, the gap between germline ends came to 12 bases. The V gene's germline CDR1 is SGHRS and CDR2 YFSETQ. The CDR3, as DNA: TGCGCCAGCAGCTTGAAACCCAAGCGACAAGAGACCCAGTACTTC. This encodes CASSLKPKRQETQYF.

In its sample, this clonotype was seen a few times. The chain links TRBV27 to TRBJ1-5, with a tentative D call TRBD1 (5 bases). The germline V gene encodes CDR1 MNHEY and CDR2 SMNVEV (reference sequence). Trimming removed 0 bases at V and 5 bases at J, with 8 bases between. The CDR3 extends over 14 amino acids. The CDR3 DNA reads TGTGCCAGCAGTTTATCGGGGGATTATCAGCCCCAGCATTTT. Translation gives CASSLSGDYQPQHF.

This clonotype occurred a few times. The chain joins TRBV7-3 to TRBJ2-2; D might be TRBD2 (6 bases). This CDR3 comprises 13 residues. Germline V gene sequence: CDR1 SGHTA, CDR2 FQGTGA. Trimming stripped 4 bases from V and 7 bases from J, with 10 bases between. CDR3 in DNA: TGTGCCAGCAGCTCCCCGGGGGACGGGGAGCTGTTTTTT. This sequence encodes CASSSPGDGELFF.

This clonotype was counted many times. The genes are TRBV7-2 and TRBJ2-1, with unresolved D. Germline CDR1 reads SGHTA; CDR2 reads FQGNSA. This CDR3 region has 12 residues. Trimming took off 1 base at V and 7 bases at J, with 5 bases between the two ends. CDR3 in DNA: TGTGCCAGCAGCTTAGTGCTAAATGAGCAGTTCTTC. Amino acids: CASSLVLNEQFF.

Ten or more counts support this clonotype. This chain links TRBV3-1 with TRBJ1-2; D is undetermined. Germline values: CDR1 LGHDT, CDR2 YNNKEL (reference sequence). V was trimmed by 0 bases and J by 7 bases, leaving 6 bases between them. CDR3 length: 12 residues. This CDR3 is CASSQDRRGYTF. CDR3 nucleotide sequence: TGTGCCAGCAGCCAAGACCGGCGTGGCTACACCTTC.

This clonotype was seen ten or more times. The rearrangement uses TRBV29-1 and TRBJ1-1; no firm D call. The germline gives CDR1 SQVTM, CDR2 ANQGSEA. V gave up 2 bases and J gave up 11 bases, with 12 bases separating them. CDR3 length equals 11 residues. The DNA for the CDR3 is TGCAGCGTTGAAAACGGAGGGCTCGCTTTCTTT. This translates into CSVENGGLAFF.

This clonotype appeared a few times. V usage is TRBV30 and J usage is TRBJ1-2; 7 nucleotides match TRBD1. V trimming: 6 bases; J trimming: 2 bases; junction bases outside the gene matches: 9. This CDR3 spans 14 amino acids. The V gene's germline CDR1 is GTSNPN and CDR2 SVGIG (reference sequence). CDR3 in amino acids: CACKTGKANYGYTF. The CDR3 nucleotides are TGTGCCTGTAAGACAGGGAAGGCCAACTATGGCTACACCTTC. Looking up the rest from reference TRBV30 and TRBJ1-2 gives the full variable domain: SQTIHQWPATLVQPVGSPLSLECTVEGTSNPNLYWYRQAAGRGLQLLFYSVGIGQISSEVPQNLSASRPQDRQFILSSKKLLLSDSGFYLCACKTGKANYGYTFGSGTRLTVV.

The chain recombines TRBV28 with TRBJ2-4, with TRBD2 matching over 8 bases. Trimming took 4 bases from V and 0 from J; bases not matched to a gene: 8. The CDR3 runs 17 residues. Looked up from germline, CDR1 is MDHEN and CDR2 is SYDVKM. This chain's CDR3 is CASSSPPGLGAKNIQYF. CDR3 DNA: TGTGCCAGCAGTTCACCCCCGGGACTAGGAGCCAAAAACATTCAGTACTTC.

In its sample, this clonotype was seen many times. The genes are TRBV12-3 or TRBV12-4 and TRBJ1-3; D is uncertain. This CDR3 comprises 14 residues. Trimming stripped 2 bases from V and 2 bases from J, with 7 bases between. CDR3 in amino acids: CASSLPTTGNTIYF. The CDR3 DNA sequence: TGTGCCAGCAGTTTACCGACGACTGGAAACACCATATATTTT.

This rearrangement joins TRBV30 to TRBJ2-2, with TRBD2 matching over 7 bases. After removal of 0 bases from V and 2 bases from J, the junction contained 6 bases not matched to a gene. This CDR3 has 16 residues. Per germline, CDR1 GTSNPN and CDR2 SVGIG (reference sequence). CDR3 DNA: TGTGCCTGGAGTGTTCCGCTAGCGGCAAACACCGGGGAGCTGTTTTTT. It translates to CAWSVPLAANTGELFF.

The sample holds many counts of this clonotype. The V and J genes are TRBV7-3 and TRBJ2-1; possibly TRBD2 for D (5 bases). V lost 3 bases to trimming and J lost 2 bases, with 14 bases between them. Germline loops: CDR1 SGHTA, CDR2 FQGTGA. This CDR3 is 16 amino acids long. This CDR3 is CASSFTWRAPYNEQFF. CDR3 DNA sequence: TGTGCCAGCAGCTTTACTTGGCGGGCCCCCTACAATGAGCAGTTCTTC.

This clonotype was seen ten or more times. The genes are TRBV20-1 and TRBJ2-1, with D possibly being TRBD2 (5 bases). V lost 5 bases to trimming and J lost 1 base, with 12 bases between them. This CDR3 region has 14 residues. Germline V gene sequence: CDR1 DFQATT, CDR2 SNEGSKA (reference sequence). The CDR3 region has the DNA TGCAGTGCTCGAAACTGGAGGTCCTACAATGAGCAGTTCTTC. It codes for CSARNWRSYNEQFF.